These T cell receptor beta chains were read from a single sample in a study of post-analysis software for immune sequencing data. TCRdb passed the PCR reads through MiXCR, listing each CDR3 protein once. The table has about 820,000 distinct CDR3 sequences, under 70% seen once; the top ten hold 4.6%. Material: blood. The receptors were sampled from a girl aged 10-17 years with multiple sclerosis. Both conserved end residues are part of each CDR3. D genes are given only for firm matches. Clone size is stated in some rows and not others, as once, few, many or a class when expanded.

>few|TRBJ1-5|.|TRBV15
TGTGCCACCAGCAGAGCCACCCCTAGCAATCAGCCCCAGCATTTT
CATSRATPSNQPQHF
>.|TRBJ2-3|.|TRBV20-1
TGCAGTGCTAGTCCCCTTGCAAGCACAGATACGCAGTATTTT
CSASPLASTDTQYF
>.|TRBJ2-7|TRBD2|TRBV10-3
TGTGCCATCAGTGGACAGACTAGCGGGAGCAACGAGCAGTACTTC
CAISGQTSGSNEQYF
>many|TRBJ1-2|.|TRBV5-1
TGCGCCAGCAGCTTTGACCAAAGGACAGCAAACTATGGCTACACCTTC
CASSFDQRTANYGYTF
>.|TRBJ2-7|TRBD2|TRBV20-1
TGCAGTGCTAGGGCCGGGACTAGCGGGAGTCGGGGCACCTACGGGCAGTACTTC
CSARAGTSGSRGTYGQYF
>once|TRBJ2-1|TRBD1|TRBV25-1
TGTGCCAGCAGTGCCAAAGGGACAGGGTACAATGAGCAGTTCTTC
CASSAKGTGYNEQFF
>.|TRBJ1-5|.|TRBV7-9
TGTGCCAGCAGCTTAGGCGCAGGGGCCGGTTGGAATAGCAATCAGCCCCAGCATTTT
CASSLGAGAGWNSNQPQHF
>.|TRBJ2-7|TRBD1|TRBV5-1
TGCGCCAGCAGCTTTCCCGGGACAGGGATCTACGAGCAGTACTTC
CASSFPGTGIYEQYF
>.|TRBJ2-5|.|TRBV29-1
TGCAGCGCCGAGTGGGGGCAGGGGTGGGAGACCCAGTACTTC
CSAEWGQGWETQYF
>.|TRBJ1-2|.|TRBV12-3/TRBV12-4
TGTGCCAGCAGCTCCCGGCAGGGTAGTGGTGGCTACACCTTC
CASSSRQGSGGYTF
>.|TRBJ2-5|TRBD2|TRBV6-5
TGTGCCAGCGGTTACTCGGCCCCTCTATTGGCGGGAGGAATTAAGACCCAGTACTTC
CASGYSAPLLAGGIKTQYF
>.|TRBJ2-2|.|TRBV3-1
TGTGCCAGCAGCCAACTCCGGCGGCTAAACACCGGGGAGCTGTTTTTT
CASSQLRRLNTGELFF
>.|TRBJ2-1|TRBD1|TRBV6-6
TGTGCCAGCTCCGAAAGGGGGCATGAGCAGTTCTTC
CASSERGHEQFF
>.|TRBJ2-1|TRBD1|TRBV5-1
TGCGCCAGCAGCATGGACAGGGGCTACAATGAGCAGTTCTTC
CASSMDRGYNEQFF
>.|TRBJ1-2|.|TRBV6-1
TGTGCCAGCAGTGAAGCTACCCATGGCTACACCTTC
CASSEATHGYTF
>.|TRBJ2-3|TRBD2|TRBV29-1
TGCAGCGTTATTAGACTAGCGGGGGGCTATAGCACCATGACGCAGTATTTT
CSVIRLAGGYSTMTQYF
>.|TRBJ2-1|.|TRBV4-1
TGCGCCAGCAGCCAAGATCCCGACAATGAGCAGTTCTTC
CASSQDPDNEQFF
>.|TRBJ2-2|.|TRBV20-1
TGCAGTGCTAGAGGTACCGGGGAGCTGTTTTTT
CSARGTGELFF
>once|TRBJ2-5|TRBD1|TRBV10-3
TGTGCCATCAGTCGGGACAGGGGGATGGAGACCCAGTACTTC
CAISRDRGMETQYF
>.|TRBJ2-3|.|TRBV7-2
TGTGCCAGCAGCTTAGTCGGCCTAGTGGATCAGTATTTT
CASSLVGLVDQYF
>few|TRBJ2-3|.|TRBV27
TGTGCCAGCAGTTCCCTTGAGGGGGGGCCCACAGATACGCAGTATTTT
CASSSLEGGPTDTQYF
>once|TRBJ2-3|TRBD2|TRBV20-1
TGCAGTGCTGAAAAGACTAGCGGGAGGACTACAGATACGCAGTATTTT
CSAEKTSGRTTDTQYF